Described below is a single T cell receptor (beta chain) sequence and its context. Its antigen is unknown. This record belongs to a study of T cell responses to AZD1222 COVID-19 vaccine. Study conclusions and caveats: Mostly white British, mostly female donors; authors suggested clonal diversity may be underestimated. Unmutated variant regions are reportedly targeted by nearly half of spike-specific TCRs.

The table came from immunoSEQ multiplex PCR; TCRdb's copy has only in-frame clones and leaves some out. Found here are around 89,000 clones, approximately 91% of them singletons; the top ten hold about 24%. V was trimmed by 6 bases and J by 2 bases, leaving 13 bases between them. This CDR3 spans 14 amino acids. The V gene's germline CDR1 is LGHDT and CDR2 YNNKEL (reference sequence). This receptor was identified in an adult in good health. The sample in question was peripheral blood, obtained on day 0 of AZD1222 vaccination. The V call is TRBV3-1 (or the pseudogene TRBV3-2), the J call TRBJ1-2; D is possibly TRBD1 (6 bases). CDR3 amino acids: CASRSSTGNYGYTF. CDR3 bases: TGTGCCAGCAGATCCTCGACAGGAAACTATGGCTACACCTTC.